One sample yielded the 25 T cell receptor beta chains listed below, sequenced in a study of T cell responses to AZD1222 COVID-19 vaccine. Clones were sequenced by immunoSEQ multiplex PCR, and TCRdb holds only the in-frame ones, with some missing. The table shows 160,000 or so clones, with roughly 94% occurring only once. The sequences come from peripheral blood, collected on day 0 of MenACWY control vaccination. The receptors derive from an adult in good health.

This clone was seen more than once but under ten times. This chain connects TRBV7-9 to TRBJ1-2; no clear D. The germline V gene has CDR1 SEHNR and CDR2 FQNEAQ (reference sequence). This CDR3 has 13 amino acids. V was clipped by 0 bases and J by 6 bases, with 8 bases between them. CDR3 nucleotides: TGTGCCAGCAGCTTAGCGGGCGGGGATGGCTACACCTTC. Protein sequence: CASSLAGGDGYTF.

The chain recombines TRBV4-1 with TRBJ2-7; TRBD1 or TRBD2 may be the D gene (5 bases each). With 1 base removed from V and 0 bases from J, the gap between germline ends came to 10 bases. The CDR3 contains 15 residues. Germline values: CDR1 MGHRA, CDR2 YSYEKL. Written as DNA, the CDR3 is TGCGCCAGCAGCCAAGTGTGGGACCACTCCTACGAGCAGTACTTC. Its translation is CASSQVWDHSYEQYF.

This chain uses TRBV24-1 with TRBJ2-5, with TRBD1 identical over 8 bases. Germline lookup yields CDR1 KGHDR and CDR2 SFDVKD. V trimming: 3 bases; J trimming: 5 bases; junction bases outside the gene matches: 10. The length of the CDR3 is 16 residues. The CDR3 is CATSDIGQGVWETQYF. Here the CDR3 DNA reads TGTGCCACCAGTGATATAGGACAGGGAGTATGGGAGACCCAGTACTTC.

The V call is TRBV9, the J call TRBJ2-1, with 12 bases lining up with TRBD2. With 0 bases clipped from V and 8 bases from J, the junction kept 0 bases outside the gene matches. The CDR3 loop spans 14 amino acids. Germline V CDR1 and CDR2: SGDLS, YYNGEE. The DNA for the CDR3 is TGTGCCAGCAGCGTAGGACTAGCGGGAGATGAGCAGTTCTTC. Protein: CASSVGLAGDEQFF.

About this clone itself: Other nucleotide sequences from this sample produce the same CDR3. The rearrangement joins TRBV27 to TRBJ2-7; D remains ambiguous. The CDR3 is 11 residues long. In germline, CDR1 is MNHEY, CDR2 SMNVEV (reference sequence). Trimming took off 2 bases at V and 4 bases at J, with 3 bases between the two ends. The CDR3 spells CASSLGYEQYF. The DNA of the CDR3 is TGTGCCAGCAGTTTAGGGTACGAGCAGTACTTC.

Only one count was recorded for this clone. CDR3: CASSQRGRGQNSPLHF. The CDR3, as DNA: TGTGCCAGCAGCCAACGGGGCAGGGGGCAGAATTCACCCCTCCACTTT. The rearrangement uses TRBV7-3 and TRBJ1-6, with 8 bases matching TRBD1. The V gene end was trimmed by 5 bases and the J gene end by 7 bases; junction bases not matched to a gene: 10. CDR1 is SGHTA, CDR2 FQGTGA, per germline. CDR3 size: 16 residues.

The chain combines TRBV24-1 with TRBJ2-3; 7 positions match TRBD1. The CDR3 covers 13 residues. J gave up 6 bases and V 6 bases, and 5 bases lay outside the gene matches. Germline assignment: CDR1 KGHDR and CDR2 SFDVKD. The CDR3 sequence is CATSSGGGDTQYF. In DNA, the CDR3 is TGTGCCACCAGTTCAGGGGGTGGCGATACGCAGTATTTT.

The chain carries TRBV29-1 and TRBJ2-2; the D is unclear. V was cut by 4 bases and J by 1 base, with 10 bases left in between. The CDR3 spans 14 residues. Germline CDR1 SQVTM, CDR2 ANQGSEA. CDR3: CSVGFLGNTGELFF. CDR3 bases: TGCAGCGTTGGTTTCCTGGGGAACACCGGGGAGCTGTTTTTT.

The chain combines TRBV19 with TRBJ1-1; 7 nucleotides agree with TRBD1. Germline-derived CDR1 and CDR2 are LNHDA and SQIVND (reference sequence). The CDR3 extends over 13 amino acids. The J segment lost 10 bases and the V segment lost 5 bases, leaving 10 bases of the junction unmatched. The CDR3 loop reads CASSPTGIAVAFF. The CDR3, as DNA: TGTGCCAGTAGTCCGACAGGGATTGCCGTAGCTTTCTTT.

This chain links TRBV6-1 with TRBJ2-1, with D tentatively TRBD2 (6 bases). Germline V lookup: CDR1 MNHNS, CDR2 SASEGT. Between the trimmed V and J ends, which lost 2 bases and 1 base, there was a span of 9 bases. The CDR3 is 15 residues long. The CDR3 region is CASSEQAGSYNEQFF. The CDR3 DNA sequence: TGTGCCAGCAGTGAACAAGCGGGTTCCTACAATGAGCAGTTCTTC.

The gene calls are TRBV19 and TRBJ1-6, with D maybe TRBD1 (6 bases). Trimming took off 5 bases at V and 7 bases at J, with 21 bases between the two ends. CDR1 and CDR2 (germline): LNHDA, SQIVND (reference sequence). The CDR3 totals 17 residues. Here the CDR3 DNA reads TGTGCCAGTAGTGCCTGGGGGGGCGTTAACGGGAATTCACCCCTCCACTTT. Residues: CASSAWGGVNGNSPLHF.

The chain recombines TRBV4-1 with TRBJ1-2; D is perhaps TRBD1 (5 bases). Germline values: CDR1 MGHRA, CDR2 YSYEKL. CDR3 length: 12 amino acids. V lost 4 bases and J 8 bases, leaving 11 bases between the germline ends. The CDR3 spells CASSRGTTGYTF. The CDR3 region has the DNA TGCGCCAGCAGCCGCGGGACGACGGGCTACACCTTC.

The V call is TRBV29-1, the J call TRBJ2-6; D gene unclear. The CDR3 is 14 amino acids. Germline values: CDR1 SQVTM, CDR2 ANQGSEA. Trimming shortened V by 3 bases and J by 1 base, and 7 bases separated the two germline ends. CDR3 sequence (DNA): TGCAGCGTTGATTTAGGGTCTGGGGCCAACGTCCTGACTTTC. Translation gives CSVDLGSGANVLTF.

The J gene is TRBJ2-1, the V gene TRBV3-1 (or the pseudogene TRBV3-2); D uncertain. The CDR3 sequence is 13 residues long. CDR1 is LGHDT and CDR2 is YNNKEL in the germline V gene (reference sequence). Trimming shortened V by 1 base and J by 3 bases, and 4 bases separated the two germline ends. In DNA form, the CDR3 reads TGTGCCAGCAGCCAAGGGAGCTACAATGAGCAGTTCTTC. Its protein is CASSQGSYNEQFF.

V is TRBV6-4 and J is TRBJ1-2; 8 bases fit TRBD1. Germline V lookup: CDR1 MRHNA, CDR2 SNTAGT. V was pared by 5 bases and J by 8 bases, with 10 bases of the junction left unmatched. The CDR3 is made up of 14 amino acids. CDR3 in DNA: TGTGCCAGCAGTTCTGGACAGGGACGATGGGGCTACACCTTC. Translation: CASSSGQGRWGYTF.

The chain is built from TRBV7-3 and TRBJ2-2, with 12 bases aligning to TRBD1. The CDR3 contains 14 residues. J lost 6 bases, V lost 6 bases, and 2 bases had no gene match. Germline assignment: CDR1 SGHTA and CDR2 FQGTGA. The CDR3 DNA is TGTGCCAGCAGACGGGACAGGGGGCCCGGGGAGCTGTTTTTT. This sequence encodes CASRRDRGPGELFF.

The chain is built from TRBV24-1 and TRBJ1-5; D gene ambiguous. V lost 4 bases and J 3 bases, leaving 9 bases between the germline ends. The CDR3 length is 14 residues. The germline CDR1 and CDR2 sequences are KGHDR and SFDVKD. DNA for the CDR3: TGTGCCACCAGTGAGGGCAGGATCAATCAGCCCCAGCATTTT. It codes for CATSEGRINQPQHF.

This chain joins TRBV10-3 and TRBJ2-1; the D gene is possibly TRBD2 (6 bases). The V end lost 3 bases, the J end lost 6 bases, and 12 bases lay between the germline ends. The CDR3 is 14 residues long. Germline CDR1 and CDR2: ENHRY and SYGVKD. CDR3: CAISEQRVSNEQFF. The CDR3 DNA reads as TGTGCCATCAGTGAACAGCGGGTATCCAATGAGCAGTTCTTC.

The V call is TRBV5-1, the J call TRBJ2-5, with 10 bases lining up with TRBD2. V was pared by 8 bases and J by 4 bases, with 8 bases of the junction left unmatched. Germline V CDR1 and CDR2: SGHRS, YFSETQ. The CDR3 totals 14 residues. The CDR3 nucleotides read TGCGCCAGTTCACTAGCGGGGAGGAGAGAGACCCAGTACTTC. Residues: CASSLAGRRETQYF.

This chain connects TRBV11-3 to TRBJ1-1; D unresolved. The CDR3 totals 17 residues. V lost 3 bases to trimming and J lost 2 bases, with 19 bases between them. Germline-derived CDR1 and CDR2 are SGHNT and YENEEA. CDR3 DNA: TGTGCCAGCAGCTTGGGCCTCCTATTCTTCAAAAACACTGAAGCTTTCTTT. Its protein product is CASSLGLLFFKNTEAFF. The variable domain in full, completed from reference TRBV11-3 and TRBJ1-1, reads EAGVVQSPRYKIIEKKQPVAFWCNPISGHNTLYWYLQNLGQGPELLIRYENEEAVDDSQLPKDRFSAERLKGVDSTLKIQPAELGDSAVYLCASSLGLLFFKNTEAFFGQGTRLTVV.

The chain links TRBV27 to TRBJ2-3, with D tentatively TRBD2 (6 bases). CDR3 length equals 15 residues. The V gene's germline CDR1 is MNHEY and CDR2 SMNVEV (reference sequence). The V end lost 2 bases, the J end lost 10 bases, and 19 bases lay between the germline ends. The CDR3 loop reads CASSLGDSRSPSQYF. CDR3 nucleotides: TGTGCCAGCAGTTTAGGGGACTCCAGATCACCATCGCAGTATTTT.

The CDR3 region has the DNA TGTGCCAGCAGCGAATTCGGGATTGGGCAAGAGACCCAGTACTTC. Translated: CASSEFGIGQETQYF. The rearrangement uses TRBV9 and TRBJ2-5; D perhaps matches TRBD2 (5 bases). V shed 3 bases and J shed 2 bases, with 14 bases lying between them. The CDR3 runs 15 residues. Germline CDR1 is SGDLS and CDR2 is YYNGEE.

This chain uses TRBV6-4 with TRBJ2-1, with TRBD1 as a possible D gene (6 bases). V was cut by 6 bases and J by 5 bases, with 11 bases left in between. The germline V gene has CDR1 MRHNA and CDR2 SNTAGT. This CDR3 spans 13 amino acids. The CDR3, as DNA: TGTGCCAGCAGAGGACAGTACAACAATGAGCAGTTCTTC. This sequence encodes CASRGQYNNEQFF.

The chain uses TRBV7-9 and TRBJ2-7; D gene ambiguous. Germline loops: CDR1 SEHNR, CDR2 FQNEAQ (reference sequence). V was clipped by 5 bases and J by 2 bases, with 13 bases between them. There are 14 residues in the CDR3. The CDR3 protein is CASSLVVRPYEQYF. CDR3 DNA: TGTGCCAGCAGCCTGGTGGTTCGACCCTACGAGCAGTACTTC.

The chain carries TRBV19 and TRBJ1-4; maybe TRBD1 (5 bases). This CDR3 contains 15 residues. The germline CDR1 and CDR2 sequences are LNHDA and SQIVND (reference sequence). V shed 3 bases and J shed 4 bases, with 12 bases lying between them. The CDR3 reads CASSMGGLINEKLFF. DNA for the CDR3: TGTGCCAGTAGTATGGGGGGACTGATTAATGAAAAACTGTTTTTT.